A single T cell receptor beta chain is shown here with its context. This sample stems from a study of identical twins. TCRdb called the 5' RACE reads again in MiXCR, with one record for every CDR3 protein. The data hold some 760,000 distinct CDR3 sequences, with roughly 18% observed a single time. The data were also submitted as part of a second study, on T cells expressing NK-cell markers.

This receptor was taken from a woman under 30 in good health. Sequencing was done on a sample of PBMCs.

The CDR3 sequence: CASSSNRGANYGYTF. The CDR3 nucleotides read TGTGCCAGCAGTTCAAACAGGGGTGCGAACTATGGCTACACCTTC. The V and J genes are TRBV6-5 and TRBJ1-2; 7 bases align to TRBD1. V lost 4 bases to trimming and J lost 2 bases; unmatched junction nucleotides: 7. Germline CDR1 MNHEY, CDR2 SVGAGI. The CDR3 runs to 15 residues.